The rows below give T cell receptor beta chains drawn from one sample of a study of cytomegalovirus exposure and HLA in healthy donors. TCRdb keeps only in-frame clones here, not all; method: immunoSEQ multiplex PCR. Here the sample spans some 130,000 clones, around four fifths being singletons. Material for sequencing was PBMCs. The receptor set was obtained from a male donor in good health and CMV-seropositive. CDR3s include the opening cysteine and the closing phenylalanine or tryptophan. D genes are given only for firm matches. Only some rows state a clone size, as once, few, many or a class for expanded clones.

d_gene: .; v_gene: TRBV7-9; j_gene: TRBJ1-6; abundance: .; CDR3nt: TGTGCCAGCAGCTTGCAGGGTCGGTCACCCCTCCACTTT; CDR3aa: CASSLQGRSPLHF
d_gene: TRBD1; v_gene: TRBV30; j_gene: TRBJ2-6; abundance: few; CDR3nt: TGTGCCTGGAGTGTCTGGCAGGGGGACCTTTTCTCTGGGGCCAACGTCCTGACTTTC; CDR3aa: CAWSVWQGDLFSGANVLTF
d_gene: TRBD1; v_gene: TRBV6-5; j_gene: TRBJ2-7; abundance: .; CDR3nt: TGTGCCAGCAGGGGGACAGGGGGTTTTTTCTACGAGCAGTACTTC; CDR3aa: CASRGTGGFFYEQYF
d_gene: .; v_gene: TRBV7-2; j_gene: TRBJ2-2; abundance: .; CDR3nt: TGTGCCAGCAGCTTGACTCTCACGAACACCGGGGAGCTGTTTTTT; CDR3aa: CASSLTLTNTGELFF
d_gene: TRBD2; v_gene: TRBV7-9; j_gene: TRBJ2-2; abundance: .; CDR3nt: TGTGCCAGCAGCTTAACCCCTGGTAGCGGGATGAACACCGGGGAGCTGTTTTTT; CDR3aa: CASSLTPGSGMNTGELFF
d_gene: TRBD1; v_gene: TRBV7-7; j_gene: TRBJ2-7; abundance: .; CDR3nt: TGTGCTAGCAGCCTCGGACAGGGATGGGAGCAGTACTTC; CDR3aa: CASSLGQGWEQYF
d_gene: TRBD1; v_gene: TRBV7-2; j_gene: TRBJ1-2; abundance: .; CDR3nt: TGTGCCAGCAGCCCAGGGGGTCCAGGGGCCAACTATGGCTACACCTTC; CDR3aa: CASSPGGPGANYGYTF
d_gene: .; v_gene: TRBV9; j_gene: TRBJ1-1; abundance: .; CDR3nt: TGTGTCAGCAGCGTAGATAGCATGAACACTGAAGCTTTCTTT; CDR3aa: CVSSVDSMNTEAFF
d_gene: TRBD1; v_gene: TRBV2; j_gene: TRBJ1-5; abundance: .; CDR3nt: TGTGCCAGCAGGGACAGGGAAGAACAGCCCCAGCATTTT; CDR3aa: CASRDREEQPQHF
d_gene: TRBD1; v_gene: TRBV25-1; j_gene: TRBJ2-7; abundance: .; CDR3nt: TGTGCCAGCAGGGAGGGACAGGCCTACGAGCAGTACTTC; CDR3aa: CASREGQAYEQYF
d_gene: .; v_gene: TRBV11-1; j_gene: TRBJ1-1; abundance: .; CDR3nt: TGTGCCAGCACCGGACAGCGCACTGAAGCTTTCTTT; CDR3aa: CASTGQRTEAFF
d_gene: .; v_gene: TRBV9; j_gene: TRBJ1-2; abundance: .; CDR3nt: TGTGCCAGCAGCGTAGGGGCAGAACCCGATGGCTACACCTTC; CDR3aa: CASSVGAEPDGYTF
d_gene: .; v_gene: TRBV9; j_gene: TRBJ1-5; abundance: .; CDR3nt: TGTGCCAGCAGCGTAGACAGTCCAAGCAATCAGCCCCAGCATTTT; CDR3aa: CASSVDSPSNQPQHF
d_gene: TRBD2; v_gene: TRBV5-8; j_gene: TRBJ2-7; abundance: .; CDR3nt: TGTGCCAGCAGCTTGGTGCGGGCTAGCGGGGCAGCCTACGAGCAGTACTTC; CDR3aa: CASSLVRASGAAYEQYF
d_gene: TRBD2; v_gene: TRBV6-1; j_gene: TRBJ2-7; abundance: .; CDR3nt: TGTGCCAGCAGTGAACTCGGGACTACCCTGGGGGAGCAGTACTTC; CDR3aa: CASSELGTTLGEQYF
d_gene: .; v_gene: TRBV27; j_gene: TRBJ2-1; abundance: once; CDR3nt: TGTGCCAGCCGGTACGGTCCCTACAATGAGCAGTTCTTC; CDR3aa: CASRYGPYNEQFF
d_gene: .; v_gene: TRBV11-2; j_gene: TRBJ2-4; abundance: .; CDR3nt: TGTGCCAGCAGCCCTCAGAGGGACATTCAGTACTTC; CDR3aa: CASSPQRDIQYF
d_gene: .; v_gene: TRBV19; j_gene: TRBJ2-1; abundance: .; CDR3nt: TGTGCCAGTAGTCCCAGAGGCTACAATGAGCAGTTCTTC; CDR3aa: CASSPRGYNEQFF
d_gene: .; v_gene: TRBV11-3; j_gene: TRBJ2-2; abundance: .; CDR3nt: TGTGCCAGCAGTCCTCAGGGGTCCAACACCGGGGAGCTGTTTTTT; CDR3aa: CASSPQGSNTGELFF
d_gene: .; v_gene: TRBV27; j_gene: TRBJ2-7; abundance: .; CDR3nt: TGTGCCACGTCTAGGACAGCCTTTTTACTCTACGAGCAGTACTTC; CDR3aa: CATSRTAFLLYEQYF
d_gene: TRBD1; v_gene: TRBV19; j_gene: TRBJ1-1; abundance: .; CDR3nt: TGTGCCAGTAGACCTGGGACAGGGGGCGCTTCTGAAGCTTTCTTT; CDR3aa: CASRPGTGGASEAFF
d_gene: .; v_gene: TRBV2; j_gene: TRBJ2-7; abundance: .; CDR3nt: TGTGCCAGCAGTGAAAGTTCTTGGGAGGCTTACGAGCAGTACTTC; CDR3aa: CASSESSWEAYEQYF
d_gene: .; v_gene: TRBV28; j_gene: TRBJ2-7; abundance: .; CDR3nt: TGTGCCAGCAGTTTACCCCTTTATTTCTACGAGCAGTACTTC; CDR3aa: CASSLPLYFYEQYF
d_gene: .; v_gene: TRBV7-2; j_gene: TRBJ2-7; abundance: few; CDR3nt: TGTGCCAGCAGCGAGGGGGCGGGGGGCTACGAGCAGTACTTC; CDR3aa: CASSEGAGGYEQYF
d_gene: .; v_gene: TRBV28; j_gene: TRBJ1-6; abundance: few; CDR3nt: TGTGCCAGCAGTTTAACAGGGAGGGAATCACCCCTCCACTTT; CDR3aa: CASSLTGRESPLHF
d_gene: TRBD2; v_gene: TRBV9; j_gene: TRBJ2-3; abundance: .; CDR3nt: TGTGCCAGCAGCCTCTCTCCCGGGACTAGCGGGTTCACAGATACGCAGTATTTT; CDR3aa: CASSLSPGTSGFTDTQYF
d_gene: TRBD2; v_gene: TRBV6-1; j_gene: TRBJ2-7; abundance: .; CDR3nt: TGTGCCAGCAGTTTTCAGGTAGCGGGAGTGGAAGAGCAGTACTTC; CDR3aa: CASSFQVAGVEEQYF
d_gene: .; v_gene: TRBV28; j_gene: TRBJ1-1; abundance: .; CDR3nt: TGTGCCAGCAGTTCCCACAGGGATCACACTGAAGCTTTCTTT; CDR3aa: CASSSHRDHTEAFF
d_gene: .; v_gene: TRBV21-1; j_gene: TRBJ1-1; abundance: .; CDR3nt: TGTGCCAGCAGCAACCTACAGGGGGAAGCTTTCTTT; CDR3aa: CASSNLQGEAFF
d_gene: .; v_gene: TRBV11-2; j_gene: TRBJ2-7; abundance: .; CDR3nt: TGTGCCAGCAGCTTATCCGGGGGCTACGAGCAGTACTTC; CDR3aa: CASSLSGGYEQYF
d_gene: TRBD2; v_gene: TRBV28; j_gene: TRBJ2-1; abundance: .; CDR3nt: TGTGCCAGCAGTTTTACGGGAGGGCCGGGGAATGAGCAGTTCTTC; CDR3aa: CASSFTGGPGNEQFF
d_gene: TRBD2; v_gene: TRBV11-2; j_gene: TRBJ2-7; abundance: .; CDR3nt: TGTGCCAGCAGCTTAGACCAGGGACTAGCGGGAGTCTCCTACGAGCAGTACTTC; CDR3aa: CASSLDQGLAGVSYEQYF
d_gene: .; v_gene: TRBV21-1; j_gene: TRBJ1-1; abundance: once; CDR3nt: TGTGCCAGCAGCAAAGTGGCACCCAGGGGTCTCCTACATACTGAAGCTTTCTTT; CDR3aa: CASSKVAPRGLLHTEAFF
d_gene: TRBD2; v_gene: TRBV25-1; j_gene: TRBJ2-5; abundance: .; CDR3nt: TGTGCCAGCAGCCCCTTTCGGGGGGGAATAGAGACCCAGTACTTC; CDR3aa: CASSPFRGGIETQYF
d_gene: .; v_gene: TRBV7-2; j_gene: TRBJ1-5; abundance: .; CDR3nt: TGTGCCAGCAGCCACGGGGTTAACAGCGTCAGGCCCCAGCATTTT; CDR3aa: CASSHGVNSVRPQHF
d_gene: TRBD2; v_gene: TRBV9; j_gene: TRBJ2-2; abundance: .; CDR3nt: TGTGCCAGCACCCTACCGGGGGGCACCGGGGAGCTGTTTTTT; CDR3aa: CASTLPGGTGELFF
d_gene: .; v_gene: TRBV15; j_gene: TRBJ1-3; abundance: .; CDR3nt: TGTGCCACCAGCAGGGATCTGGGGCCTGGAAACACCATATATTTT; CDR3aa: CATSRDLGPGNTIYF
d_gene: .; v_gene: TRBV5-6; j_gene: TRBJ2-7; abundance: .; CDR3nt: TGTGCCAGCAGCTTGGGAGGGGGTTCCGACGAGCAGTACTTC; CDR3aa: CASSLGGGSDEQYF
d_gene: TRBD1; v_gene: TRBV5-1; j_gene: TRBJ2-3; abundance: .; CDR3nt: TGCGCCAGCAGCTTGGAGGGGACAGGGACTAGCACAGATACGCAGTATTTT; CDR3aa: CASSLEGTGTSTDTQYF
d_gene: .; v_gene: TRBV28; j_gene: TRBJ1-4; abundance: .; CDR3nt: TGTGCCAGCCGTACCCTGGGGGGGGGCGGGTTTAATAATGAAAAACTGTTTTTT; CDR3aa: CASRTLGGGGFNNEKLFF
d_gene: TRBD2; v_gene: TRBV28; j_gene: TRBJ2-1; abundance: .; CDR3nt: TGTGCCAGCACGGTGGCGGGAGGCCGGGCGAATGAGCAGTTCTTC; CDR3aa: CASTVAGGRANEQFF
d_gene: TRBD1; v_gene: TRBV30; j_gene: TRBJ1-2; abundance: .; CDR3nt: TGTGCCTGGAGTGAAGGGACAGGCTATGGCTACACCTTC; CDR3aa: CAWSEGTGYGYTF
d_gene: .; v_gene: TRBV18; j_gene: TRBJ2-3; abundance: .; CDR3nt: TGTGCCAGCTCACTCGTCAGAAGCGCAGATACGCAGTATTTT; CDR3aa: CASSLVRSADTQYF
d_gene: .; v_gene: TRBV7-6; j_gene: TRBJ2-7; abundance: .; CDR3nt: TGTGCCAGCAGCTTACCATTAGAGATGCCCTACGAGCAGTACTTC; CDR3aa: CASSLPLEMPYEQYF
d_gene: TRBD1; v_gene: TRBV6-1; j_gene: TRBJ2-7; abundance: .; CDR3nt: TGTGCCAGCCGCGGGACAGGTACCTACGAGCAGTACTTC; CDR3aa: CASRGTGTYEQYF
d_gene: .; v_gene: TRBV28; j_gene: TRBJ1-5; abundance: .; CDR3nt: TGTGCCAGCAGTTTGTCACATACCCTTAGCAATCAGCCCCAGCATTTT; CDR3aa: CASSLSHTLSNQPQHF
d_gene: .; v_gene: TRBV27; j_gene: TRBJ2-7; abundance: .; CDR3nt: TGTGCCAGCAGTTTAGTCCCTGGGCACGAGCAGTACTTC; CDR3aa: CASSLVPGHEQYF
d_gene: TRBD1; v_gene: TRBV7-2; j_gene: TRBJ1-2; abundance: .; CDR3nt: TGTGCCAGCAGCTCCAGGGACAGGCACCACTATGGCTACACCTTC; CDR3aa: CASSSRDRHHYGYTF
d_gene: .; v_gene: TRBV30; j_gene: TRBJ1-2; abundance: .; CDR3nt: TGTGCCTGGAGTGTACGAGGACTCAAGTATTATGGCTACACCTTC; CDR3aa: CAWSVRGLKYYGYTF
d_gene: TRBD2; v_gene: TRBV7-3; j_gene: TRBJ2-3; abundance: .; CDR3nt: TGTGCCAGCAGCCCCTCTAGCGGTAGCACAGATACGCAGTATTTT; CDR3aa: CASSPSSGSTDTQYF
d_gene: TRBD2; v_gene: TRBV6-5; j_gene: TRBJ2-7; abundance: .; CDR3nt: TGTGCCAGCATGGCGGGAGGGCCCTACGAGCAGTACTTC; CDR3aa: CASMAGGPYEQYF
d_gene: TRBD2; v_gene: TRBV7-9; j_gene: TRBJ2-7; abundance: .; CDR3nt: TGTGCCAGCAGCCCTGGGGTAGCGGGCGATACGGAGCAGTACTTC; CDR3aa: CASSPGVAGDTEQYF
d_gene: TRBD1; v_gene: TRBV30; j_gene: TRBJ2-7; abundance: .; CDR3nt: TGTGCCTGGAGTGCTGACAGGGCCGACGAGCAGTACTTC; CDR3aa: CAWSADRADEQYF
d_gene: TRBD2; v_gene: TRBV11-1; j_gene: TRBJ2-7; abundance: few; CDR3nt: TGTGCCAGCAGCCTAGCGGGAGCCCTCTACGAGCAGTACTTC; CDR3aa: CASSLAGALYEQYF
d_gene: .; v_gene: TRBV5-8; j_gene: TRBJ2-2; abundance: once; CDR3nt: TGTGCCGGTCAGGGCCGCGGACCTACCGGGGAGCTGTTTTTT; CDR3aa: CAGQGRGPTGELFF
d_gene: TRBD1; v_gene: TRBV10-2; j_gene: TRBJ1-6; abundance: .; CDR3nt: TGCGCCAGCCAGGGGGACAATAATTCACCCCTCCACTTT; CDR3aa: CASQGDNNSPLHF
d_gene: TRBD2; v_gene: TRBV28; j_gene: TRBJ2-3; abundance: .; CDR3nt: TGTGCCAGCAGGGGAGCGGGAGGGCCCCAATTCACAGATACGCAGTATTTT; CDR3aa: CASRGAGGPQFTDTQYF
d_gene: .; v_gene: TRBV7-9; j_gene: TRBJ1-4; abundance: .; CDR3nt: TGTTCCAGCAGCTTAGTTTCGGGGGGAACTAATGAAAAACTGTTTTTT; CDR3aa: CSSSLVSGGTNEKLFF